One sample yielded the 14 T cell receptor beta chains listed below, sequenced in a study of blood T cell repertoires in COVID-19. Only in-frame clones appear in the TCRdb table, and some are missing; sequencing was by immunoSEQ multiplex PCR. This table holds about 44,000 clones, approximately 92% found once. What was sequenced was peripheral blood. The source is a human donor in a cohort sampled during active COVID-19.

The rearrangement links TRBV7-9 to TRBJ2-1; no reliable D call. Germline V gene data show CDR1 as SEHNR and CDR2 as FQNEAQ (reference sequence). The CDR3 has 13 residues. Deletions cut 1 base from V and 5 bases from J, with 6 bases between. For the CDR3, the DNA is TGTGCCAGCAGCTTAGGACAACACAATGAGCAGTTCTTC. This translates into CASSLGQHNEQFF.

A few counts support this clone. V and J are TRBV3-1 (or the pseudogene TRBV3-2) and TRBJ1-3, with D possibly being TRBD1 (6 bases). Germline CDR1 reads LGHDT; CDR2 reads YNNKEL (reference sequence). With 1 base removed from V and 4 bases from J, the gap between germline ends came to 11 bases. This CDR3 is built from 15 residues. CDR3 coding DNA: TGTGCCAGCAGCCAAGGTCAGGGGTTCGGAAACACCATATATTTT. It is translated as CASSQGQGFGNTIYF.

V gene TRBV6-6 combines with J gene TRBJ2-3, with 11 bases that match TRBD2. The CDR3 sequence is 15 residues long. J lost 4 bases, V lost 6 bases, and 6 bases had no gene match. Germline V gene lookup returns CDR1 MNHNY and CDR2 SVGAGI (reference sequence). CDR3 nucleotides: TGTGCCAGCAGGCTAGCGGGGGGAGGGGCAGATACGCAGTATTTT. Protein product: CASRLAGGGADTQYF.

The chain joins TRBV12-3 or TRBV12-4 to TRBJ2-5; possibly TRBD1 for D (6 bases). Trimming left V 7 bases short and J 1 base short, with 10 bases between. This CDR3 is built from 13 residues. This CDR3 reads CASTRDIQETQYF. The DNA for the CDR3 is TGTGCCAGCACCAGGGACATCCAAGAGACCCAGTACTTC.

Only one count was recorded for this clone. CDR3 in amino acids: CASSRTRAQPQHF. The CDR3 coding sequence is TGTGCCAGCAGCCGGACAAGGGCACAGCCCCAGCATTTT. V and J are TRBV6-5 and TRBJ1-5; tentatively, D is TRBD1 (5 bases). The CDR3 covers 13 residues. CDR1 is MNHEY and CDR2 is SVGAGI in the germline V gene. Trimming cost V 6 bases and J 7 bases, with 13 bases left between them.

The chain carries TRBV3-1 (or the pseudogene TRBV3-2) and TRBJ2-1, with 8 bases matching TRBD2. Germline CDR1 is LGHDT and CDR2 is YNNKEL (reference sequence). V dropped 0 bases and J dropped 5; count of bases not matched to a gene: 9. The CDR3 is 17 residues long. CDR3 loop: CASSQEGAAGGHNEQFF. In DNA form, the CDR3 reads TGTGCCAGCAGCCAAGAGGGAGCTGCGGGGGGACACAATGAGCAGTTCTTC.

The rearrangement links TRBV14 to TRBJ2-1; 8 nucleotides agree with TRBD2. V lost 6 bases, J lost 0 bases, and 4 bases stayed unmatched. CDR1 is SGHDN and CDR2 is FVKESK in the germline V gene. The CDR3 has 15 residues. Here the CDR3 DNA reads TGTGCCAGCAGACAAACTAGCGGCTCCTACAATGAGCAGTTCTTC. This encodes CASRQTSGSYNEQFF.

The chain links TRBV3-1 (or the pseudogene TRBV3-2) to TRBJ1-1; 8 bases are shared with TRBD1. CDR3 length equals 15 residues. Germline V gives CDR1 LGHDT, CDR2 YNNKEL (reference sequence). V lost 8 bases to trimming and J lost 0 bases; unmatched junction nucleotides: 8. This CDR3 reads CASSTGGRMNTEAFF. CDR3 nucleotides: TGTGCCAGCTCCACAGGGGGACGCATGAACACTGAAGCTTTCTTT.

The CDR3 sequence: CASSTYYQETQYF. CDR3 DNA: TGTGCCAGTAGTACTTACTACCAAGAGACCCAGTACTTC. The V gene is TRBV19, the J gene TRBJ2-5; D remains unclear. Trimming cost V 4 bases and J 0 bases, with 6 bases left between them. The CDR3 loop spans 13 amino acids. Germline loops: CDR1 LNHDA, CDR2 SQIVND (reference sequence).

Only one count was recorded for this clone. This chain's CDR3 is CASSDRAGRTEAFF. The CDR3 DNA reads TGTGCCAGCAGCGACAGGGCAGGAAGAACTGAAGCTTTCTTT. This chain links TRBV7-2 with TRBJ1-1; TRBD1 aligns across 7 bases. There are 14 residues in the CDR3. Unmatched junction bases numbered 8, after V lost 5 bases and J lost 5 bases. Per germline, CDR1 SGHTA and CDR2 FQGNSA.

This clone was picked up a small number of times. This chain joins TRBV9 and TRBJ1-1, with 7 bases matching TRBD1. The CDR3 is made up of 15 amino acids. Germline V gene lookup returns CDR1 SGDLS and CDR2 YYNGEE. Germline trimming cut 4 bases from V and 0 bases from J; bases unmatched to any gene: 6. CDR3 in amino acids: CASSSRGQMNTEAFF. DNA of the CDR3: TGTGCCAGCAGCTCAAGGGGACAGATGAACACTGAAGCTTTCTTT.

The chain has TRBV28 and TRBJ2-7; D is possibly TRBD1 (5 bases). The length of the CDR3 is 14 residues. Per the germline V gene, CDR1 is MDHEN and CDR2 is SYDVKM. Trimming pared 6 bases from V and 3 bases from J, leaving 15 bases between. The CDR3 protein is CASRNSRVIYEQYF. CDR3 coding DNA: TGTGCCAGCAGAAACTCCAGGGTTATCTACGAGCAGTACTTC.

The chain uses TRBV25-1 and TRBJ2-1, with TRBD2 as a possible D gene (6 bases). CDR1 and CDR2 (germline): MGHDK, SYGVNS. V was pared by 3 bases and J by 3 bases, with 15 bases between. CDR3 length equals 16 residues. This CDR3 is CASSDKRASVYNEQFF. CDR3 DNA: TGTGCCAGCAGTGACAAGAGGGCTAGCGTCTACAATGAGCAGTTCTTC.

The genes are TRBV5-1 and TRBJ2-1; 15 bases align to TRBD2. The germline V gene encodes CDR1 SGHRS and CDR2 YFSETQ. With 0 bases clipped from V and 6 bases from J, the junction kept 4 bases outside the gene matches. CDR3 size: 17 residues. The CDR3 region has the DNA TGCGCCAGCAGCTTGGAGGGGACTAGCGGGAGGCTCAATGAGCAGTTCTTC. Translating it yields CASSLEGTSGRLNEQFF.